These 15 T cell receptor beta chains originate from one sample sequenced in a study of OX40 agonist ivuxolimab in advanced cancers. Generated by immunoSEQ multiplex PCR, the TCRdb table keeps only in-frame clones and is missing some. Of nearly 80,000 clones in the sample, 90% are singletons; the top ten hold less than 0.35%. This sample comprised CD4+ or CD8+ T cells sorted from blood, obtained in a trial of the OX40 agonist ivuxolimab. The receptors shown here come from an adult with an advanced solid tumor such as melanoma, head and neck, liver or kidney cancer.

This chain connects TRBV13 to TRBJ1-2; D is unclear. V lost 5 bases and J 5 bases, leaving 6 bases between the germline ends. This CDR3 is 11 amino acids long. CDR1 PRHDT and CDR2 FYEKMQ come from the germline V gene (reference sequence). The CDR3 here is CASSTGYGYTF. DNA of the CDR3: TGTGCCAGCAGCACGGGGTATGGCTACACCTTC.

This rearrangement joins TRBV11-2 to TRBJ1-2, with D hard to call. This CDR3 is built from 16 residues. Trimming took 2 bases from V and 5 from J, leaving 18 bases between them. The germline CDR1 and CDR2 sequences are SGHAT and FQNNGV. The CDR3 bases are TGTGCCAGCAGCTTAAGTTATACGGCCCCTAGGTATGGCTACACCTTC. Its protein is CASSLSYTAPRYGYTF.

The rearrangement links TRBV7-2 to TRBJ2-3; the match to TRBD1 covers 7 bases. Per germline, CDR1 SGHTA and CDR2 FQGNSA. The ends lost 2 bases at V and 1 base at J; junction bases unmatched: 0. This CDR3 spans 14 amino acids. The CDR3 nucleotides read TGTGCCAGCAGCTTAACAGGGGGCACAGATACGCAGTATTTT. As protein: CASSLTGGTDTQYF.

The rearrangement links TRBV18 to TRBJ1-4; no firm D call. V shed 2 bases and J shed 4 bases, with 5 bases lying between them. Germline CDR1 reads KGHSH; CDR2 reads LQKENI. The CDR3 runs to 13 residues. The CDR3 region has the DNA TGTGCCAGCTCACCAAACGATAATGAAAAACTGTTTTTT. Translated: CASSPNDNEKLFF.

The rearrangement links TRBV28 to TRBJ2-6; D not resolved. The CDR3 contains 14 residues. The V and J ends lost 3 bases and 4 bases respectively, with 7 bases between them. The germline CDR1 and CDR2 sequences are MDHEN and SYDVKM. The CDR3 bases are TGTGCCAGCAGTTTGATGGAGGGGGCCAACGTCCTGACTTTC. This gives the protein CASSLMEGANVLTF. The variable domain in full, completed from reference TRBV28 and TRBJ2-6, reads DVKVTQSSRYLVKRTGEKVFLECVQDMDHENMFWYRQDPGLGLRLIYFSYDVKMKEKGDIPEGYSVSREKKERFSLILESASTNQTSMYLCASSLMEGANVLTFGAGSRLTVL.

The chain is built from TRBV5-5 and TRBJ2-7; D is unresolved. The germline V and J ends were trimmed by 4 bases and 0 bases, with 17 bases remaining between them. The CDR3 length is 16 residues. Per germline, CDR1 SGHKS and CDR2 YYEKEE (reference sequence). The CDR3 bases are TGTGCCAGCAGCCACCGATTAAGACGGCCCTCCTACGAGCAGTACTTC. It codes for CASSHRLRRPSYEQYF.

The chain recombines TRBV30 with TRBJ2-7; D is uncertain. CDR3 length equals 12 residues. Germline loops: CDR1 GTSNPN, CDR2 SVGIG (reference sequence). V lost 2 bases and J 3 bases, leaving 8 bases between the germline ends. The CDR3 loop is CAWSSANYEQYF. CDR3 DNA sequence: TGTGCCTGGAGTAGCGCGAACTACGAGCAGTACTTC.

The chain employs TRBV7-9 and TRBJ2-7; D is perhaps TRBD1 or TRBD2 (5 bases each). The V gene lost 5 bases and the J gene lost 2 bases, with 10 bases spanning the gap. The CDR3 covers 13 residues. From germline, CDR1 is SEHNR and CDR2 FQNEAQ (reference sequence). The CDR3 region is CASSTGTAYEQYF. Written as DNA, the CDR3 is TGTGCCAGCAGCACCGGGACGGCCTACGAGCAGTACTTC.

The V call is TRBV2, the J call TRBJ2-1; the D gene could be TRBD1 or TRBD2 (5 bases each). Germline V gives CDR1 SNHLY, CDR2 FYNNEI. V gave up 9 bases and J gave up 5 bases, with 14 bases separating them. This CDR3 is 13 amino acids long. Here the CDR3 reads CASSRGRDNEQFF. The CDR3 nucleotides are TGTGCCAGTTCTCGGGGCCGCGACAATGAGCAGTTCTTC.

The rearrangement links TRBV25-1 to TRBJ1-1; possibly TRBD1 for D (6 bases). V was shortened by 9 bases and J by 4 bases, with 18 bases between the two germline ends. Germline CDR1 and CDR2: MGHDK and SYGVNS. CDR3 length equals 14 residues. The CDR3 here is CASRKGDSLTEAFF. CDR3 nucleotide sequence: TGTGCCAGTAGGAAGGGGGACTCTCTCACTGAAGCTTTCTTT.

The chain joins TRBV6-5 to TRBJ1-1; 10 bases fit TRBD1. This CDR3 contains 14 residues. V shed 1 base, J shed 10 bases, and the junction held 6 bases outside the gene matches. Germline V lookup: CDR1 MNHEY, CDR2 SVGAGI. CDR3 in DNA: TGTGCCAGCAGTTACTTCGGACAGGGGGACGCAGCTTTCTTT. Amino acid sequence: CASSYFGQGDAAFF.

Regarding this clone: This sample also contains other DNA sequences that code for the same CDR3. V usage is TRBV6-5 and J usage is TRBJ1-6; possible D gene TRBD1, 5 bases. This CDR3 region has 15 residues. The V and J ends lost 0 bases and 5 bases respectively, with 8 bases between them. Germline CDR1 reads MNHEY; CDR2 reads SVGAGI. The CDR3 reads CASSYSGQNNSPLHF. The CDR3 DNA reads TGTGCCAGCAGTTACTCGGGGCAGAATAATTCACCCCTCCACTTT.

The rearrangement uses TRBV5-1 and TRBJ2-5, with TRBD1 matching over 7 bases. Trimming took 6 bases from V and 4 from J; bases not matched to a gene: 6. Germline V gene data show CDR1 as SGHRS and CDR2 as YFSETQ. This CDR3 is 13 amino acids long. CDR3 coding DNA: TGCGCCAGCACCATGACAGGGACAGAGACCCAGTACTTC. Residues: CASTMTGTETQYF.

The CDR3 nucleotides are TGTGCCAGCAGCCGAGGGACCTTGCCCTACAATGAGCAGTTCTTC. Translating gives CASSRGTLPYNEQFF. V and J are TRBV7-2 and TRBJ2-1, with D perhaps matching TRBD1 or TRBD2 (5 bases each). V was cut by 5 bases and J by 2 bases, with 13 bases left in between. There are 15 residues in the CDR3. CDR1 and CDR2 from the germline V gene are SGHTA and FQGNSA.

The chain combines TRBV28 with TRBJ1-5; 10 bases line up with TRBD1. V shed 6 bases and J 9 bases; nucleotides not matched to a gene: 8. CDR1 is MDHEN, CDR2 SYDVKM, per germline. This CDR3 contains 14 residues. Written as DNA, the CDR3 is TGTGCCAGCAGAGGAGGGACAGGGGACCCGCCCCAGCATTTT. Residues: CASRGGTGDPPQHF.